This record looks at one T cell receptor (beta chain) sequence and its context. Antigen unknown. The source of the sample is a study of CD8 T cells in Susac syndrome. The study, taken as a whole, reports: CD8+ clonal expansion in Susac was maximal in TEMRA cells and in active patients.

With 3 bases removed from V and 8 bases from J, the gap between germline ends came to 11 bases. The CDR3 length is 12 residues. RNA in amounts of roughly 0.5 to 1 ug was reverse transcribed with random hexamers. The immunoSEQ assay covered 54 Vbeta and 13 Jbeta segments for CDR3. In TCRdb, the immunoSEQ multiplex PCR reads were re-called with MiXCR into one record per CDR3 protein. Here the sample spans 95,000 to 150,000 distinct CDR3 sequences, just under 95% being singletons. What was sequenced was CD8+ T cells from PBMCs. The receptor was derived from a human donor with Susac syndrome. The chain links TRBV12-3 or TRBV12-4 to TRBJ2-7; no clear D gene. CDR3 loop: CASSFQGIQQYF. The CDR3 nucleotides read TGTGCCAGCAGTTTCCAAGGGATACAGCAGTACTTC.